This passage covers 11 T cell receptor beta chains from one sample sequenced in a study of cytomegalovirus exposure and HLA in healthy donors. The PCR used 60 Vbeta and 13 Jbeta primers. Generated by immunoSEQ multiplex PCR, the TCRdb table keeps only in-frame clones and is missing some. The profile shows roughly 150,000 clones, approximately 80% of them singletons. The sample was PBMCs. Every receptor here comes from a male donor in good health and CMV-seronegative.

This clone was counted a few times. The chain combines TRBV2 with TRBJ1-1; no firm D call. Germline V CDR1 and CDR2: SNHLY, FYNNEI. CDR3 length: 15 amino acids. Deletions cut 2 bases from V and 4 bases from J, with 14 bases between. In DNA form, the CDR3 reads TGTGCCAGCAGTGAATACCCGGGTGGATTCACTGAAGCTTTCTTT. Protein product: CASSEYPGGFTEAFF.

This clone was recorded once. This chain links TRBV7-9 with TRBJ2-7; D is undetermined. V shed 4 bases and J shed 2 bases, with 9 bases lying between them. Germline values: CDR1 SEHNR, CDR2 FQNEAQ (reference sequence). The CDR3 spans 13 residues. The CDR3 loop reads CASSSQVAYEQYF. DNA for the CDR3: TGTGCCAGCAGCTCTCAGGTGGCCTACGAGCAGTACTTC. Full variable domain (rest looked up from reference TRBV7-9 and TRBJ2-7): DTGVSQNPRHKITKRGQNVTFRCDPISEHNRLYWYRQTLGQGPEFLTYFQNEAQLEKSRLLSDRFSAERPKGSFSTLEIQRTEQGDSAMYLCASSSQVAYEQYFGPGTRLTVT.

On this clone itself: At one boundary the junction diverges from the germline segment, which might be a read error. This CDR3 is also generated by other DNA sequences in the sample. The CDR3 reads CSSSSQGYEQYF. The CDR3 DNA sequence: TGTTCCAGCAGCTCCCAGGGATACGAGCAGTACTTC. This chain links TRBV7-9 with TRBJ2-7, with D perhaps matching TRBD1 (5 bases). This CDR3 has 12 residues. Germline CDR1 reads SEHNR; CDR2 reads FQNEAQ (reference sequence).

V is TRBV9 and J is TRBJ2-1; 14 bases agree with TRBD2. The CDR3 has 15 amino acids. V shed 6 bases, J shed 9 bases, and the junction held 8 bases outside the gene matches. Germline V gene data show CDR1 as SGDLS and CDR2 as YYNGEE. The CDR3 is CASTETSGRAGEQFF. The DNA of the CDR3 is TGTGCCAGCACCGAGACTAGCGGGAGGGCCGGTGAGCAGTTCTTC.

The rearrangement joins TRBV19 to TRBJ2-1, with D perhaps matching TRBD1 (5 bases). The CDR3 loop spans 17 amino acids. Trimming pared 3 bases from V and 1 base from J, leaving 16 bases between. Germline assignment: CDR1 LNHDA and CDR2 SQIVND (reference sequence). The CDR3 here is CASSIPPGWGSYNEQFF. In DNA form, the CDR3 reads TGTGCCAGTAGTATCCCACCAGGGTGGGGTTCCTACAATGAGCAGTTCTTC.

This clone has only a few counts. The chain joins TRBV6-6 to TRBJ2-7; TRBD1 matches at 10 bases. Per germline, CDR1 MNHNY and CDR2 SVGAGI (reference sequence). V shed 4 bases and J 0 bases; nucleotides not matched to a gene: 6. CDR3 length: 16 residues. The CDR3 loop reads CASSSATGGSSYEQYF. DNA for the CDR3: TGTGCCAGCAGTTCCGCGACAGGGGGCAGCTCCTACGAGCAGTACTTC.

This rearrangement joins TRBV28 to TRBJ2-2, with a weak D call TRBD2 (6 bases). Germline CDR1 reads MDHEN; CDR2 reads SYDVKM. The CDR3 spans 14 residues. V was clipped by 5 bases and J by 5 bases, with 12 bases between them. DNA for the CDR3: TGTGCCAGCAGTAGTCTAGCGAGGACCGGGGAGCTGTTTTTT. This translates into CASSSLARTGELFF.

The genes are TRBV6-1 and TRBJ1-5, with unresolved D. This CDR3 has 14 residues. Between the trimmed V and J ends, which lost 2 bases and 10 bases, there was a span of 15 bases. Per the germline V gene, CDR1 is MNHNS and CDR2 is SASEGT. This chain's CDR3 is CASSESPVLEPQHF. The CDR3 region has the DNA TGTGCCAGCAGTGAATCGCCCGTTCTAGAACCCCAGCATTTT.

This sequence joins TRBV12-5 and TRBJ1-1, with D unclear. This CDR3 is 12 amino acids long. CDR1 is LGHNT, CDR2 FRNRAP, per germline. The V end was cut by 3 bases, the J end by 1 base, with 3 bases between. In nucleotides, the CDR3 is TGTGCTAGTGGTTTCGGGAACACTGAAGCTTTCTTT. This sequence encodes CASGFGNTEAFF.

This clone was detected once. V gene TRBV11-1 combines with J gene TRBJ2-2, with TRBD1 matching over 9 bases. There are 17 residues in the CDR3. Germline CDR1 is SGHAT and CDR2 is FQDESV (reference sequence). Trimming took 5 bases from V and 6 from J; bases not matched to a gene: 13. Written as DNA, the CDR3 is TGTGCCAGCAGCGATCCGCGACAGGGGGAGGCCGCCGGGGAGCTGTTTTTT. Amino acid sequence: CASSDPRQGEAAGELFF.

V usage is TRBV4-3 and J usage is TRBJ1-1; TRBD1 might be the D (5 bases). Germline V CDR1 and CDR2: LGHNA, YSLEER. The CDR3 contains 15 residues. V was pared by 1 base and J by 2 bases, with 11 bases between. The CDR3 DNA follows: TGCGCCAGCAGCCAAGGTCCTAGGGGCAACACTGAAGCTTTCTTT. Protein sequence: CASSQGPRGNTEAFF.